A selection of T cell receptor beta chains follows, all from one sample in a study of shared clonotypes between healthy human individuals. Libraries were prepared by immunoSEQ multiplex PCR; TCRdb keeps only in-frame clonotypes and omits some of them. The data contain under 2,500,000 clones, more than 90% of them singletons. The specimen sequenced was naive CD4+ T cells sorted from blood. These receptors originate from a man aged 18 to 30 in good health. Both conserved end residues are part of each CDR3. The D gene is left open where the match is weak. Where a row states a size, it is once, few, many or the class of an expanded clone; other rows omit it.

V gene: TRBV15
D gene: -
clone size: -
J gene: TRBJ1-2
CDR3 DNA: TGTGCCACCACATCTGGACTATCTAACTATGGCTACACCTTC
CDR3 protein: CATTSGLSNYGYTF

V gene: TRBV6-5
D gene: -
clone size: -
J gene: TRBJ1-6
CDR3 DNA: TGTGCCAGCAGTTACCCGGGGACCGCAACGCTCCACTTT
CDR3 protein: CASSYPGTATLHF

V gene: TRBV2
D gene: -
clone size: -
J gene: TRBJ2-7
CDR3 DNA: TGTGCCAGCAGTAGATTGGGATTTGGGGGGACCCTTCCCTACGAGCAGTACTTC
CDR3 protein: CASSRLGFGGTLPYEQYF

V gene: TRBV6-1
D gene: -
clone size: -
J gene: TRBJ2-1
CDR3 DNA: TGTGCCAGCAGTGAAGGGTCCTACAATGAGCAGTTCTTC
CDR3 protein: CASSEGSYNEQFF

V gene: TRBV7-2
D gene: -
clone size: -
J gene: TRBJ2-1
CDR3 DNA: TGTGCCAGCAGCTTCGGCCCTAGCGATGAGCAGTTCTTC
CDR3 protein: CASSFGPSDEQFF

V gene: TRBV27
D gene: -
clone size: -
J gene: TRBJ1-3
CDR3 DNA: TGTGCCAGCAAAGCGGGAACGGCTGGAAACACCATATATTTT
CDR3 protein: CASKAGTAGNTIYF

V gene: TRBV19
D gene: -
clone size: -
J gene: TRBJ1-2
CDR3 DNA: TGTGCCAGTAGTTACCCCAGCCCTCTGACCGGCTACACCTTC
CDR3 protein: CASSYPSPLTGYTF

V gene: TRBV25-1
D gene: TRBD2
clone size: -
J gene: TRBJ2-7
CDR3 DNA: TGTGCCAGCAGCCCGGAGCGGGGGGTCTCCTACGAGCAGTACTTC
CDR3 protein: CASSPERGVSYEQYF

V gene: TRBV7-9
D gene: -
clone size: -
J gene: TRBJ1-2
CDR3 DNA: TGTGCCAGCAGCTTAGTGTCTGTACAGGGAGACAGAGGGGACACCTTC
CDR3 protein: CASSLVSVQGDRGDTF

V gene: TRBV6-5
D gene: -
clone size: -
J gene: TRBJ2-7
CDR3 DNA: TGTGCCAGCAGCCCCCGACCCGAGGCCGAGCAGTACTTC
CDR3 protein: CASSPRPEAEQYF

V gene: TRBV11-2
D gene: TRBD1
clone size: -
J gene: TRBJ1-6
CDR3 DNA: TGTGCCAGCAGCTTACAGGGGGCTTCACCCCTCCACTTT
CDR3 protein: CASSLQGASPLHF

V gene: TRBV11-2
D gene: -
clone size: once
J gene: TRBJ2-7
CDR3 DNA: TGTGCCAGCAGCTTAGGACCCCCAGCCTACGAGCAGTACTTC
CDR3 protein: CASSLGPPAYEQYF

V gene: TRBV27
D gene: -
clone size: -
J gene: TRBJ1-6
CDR3 DNA: TGTGCCAGCTGTTTCGGTGCCTTTTCACCCCTCCACTTT
CDR3 protein: CASCFGAFSPLHF

V gene: TRBV21-1
D gene: -
clone size: once
J gene: TRBJ1-4
CDR3 DNA: TGTGCCAGCAGCGGCGGTGCAGGCTCTGAAAAACTGTTTTTT
CDR3 protein: CASSGGAGSEKLFF

V gene: TRBV4-3
D gene: TRBD2
clone size: -
J gene: TRBJ2-5
CDR3 DNA: TGCGCCAGCAGCCCAATAGCGGGAGGGCCCCAAGAGACCCAGTACTTC
CDR3 protein: CASSPIAGGPQETQYF

V gene: TRBV6-5
D gene: TRBD1
clone size: once
J gene: TRBJ1-1
CDR3 DNA: TGTGCCAGCAGTTCGACAGGGGGAAAAGCTTTCTTT
CDR3 protein: CASSSTGGKAFF

V gene: TRBV7-9
D gene: TRBD2
clone size: -
J gene: TRBJ2-7
CDR3 DNA: TGTGCCAGCAGCTTGGAGGGAGGGCCATGGGGCGAGCAGTACTTC
CDR3 protein: CASSLEGGPWGEQYF

V gene: TRBV10-1
D gene: TRBD1
clone size: -
J gene: TRBJ2-1
CDR3 DNA: TGCGCCAGCAGCTTGACAGGGAAGGGTGAGCAGTTCTTC
CDR3 protein: CASSLTGKGEQFF

V gene: TRBV7-9
D gene: -
clone size: -
J gene: TRBJ1-2
CDR3 DNA: TGTGCCAGCAGGTTGACAGGATATGGCTACACCTTC
CDR3 protein: CASRLTGYGYTF

V gene: TRBV5-1
D gene: TRBD2
clone size: -
J gene: TRBJ2-7
CDR3 DNA: TGCGCCAGCAGCTTGGCTACTAGCGGGACGGCCGAGCAGTACTTC
CDR3 protein: CASSLATSGTAEQYF

V gene: TRBV4-1
D gene: TRBD2
clone size: -
J gene: TRBJ2-5
CDR3 DNA: TGCGCCAGCAGCCAAGATAGCGGGGGACTGTACGCAGAGACCCAGTACTTC
CDR3 protein: CASSQDSGGLYAETQYF

V gene: TRBV11-1
D gene: -
clone size: -
J gene: TRBJ2-3
CDR3 DNA: TGTGCCAGCAGCTTAGAGGCACACAGCACAGATACGCAGTATTTT
CDR3 protein: CASSLEAHSTDTQYF

V gene: TRBV6-1
D gene: -
clone size: -
J gene: TRBJ1-1
CDR3 DNA: TGTGCCAGCAGCAACGCCAGGGGAGCGGACACTGAAGCTTTCTTT
CDR3 protein: CASSNARGADTEAFF

V gene: TRBV30
D gene: -
clone size: few
J gene: TRBJ1-3
CDR3 DNA: TGTGCCTGGATGGCGCTCGGAAACACCATATATTTT
CDR3 protein: CAWMALGNTIYF

V gene: TRBV4-3
D gene: -
clone size: -
J gene: TRBJ1-5
CDR3 DNA: TGCGCCAGCAGCCAAGATTACCCAAGGGGCCAGCCCCAGCATTTT
CDR3 protein: CASSQDYPRGQPQHF

V gene: TRBV7-2
D gene: TRBD2
clone size: -
J gene: TRBJ2-5
CDR3 DNA: TGTGCCAGCAGCTTTAGCGGGGGGGCCACAGAGACCCAGTACTTC
CDR3 protein: CASSFSGGATETQYF

V gene: TRBV6-8
D gene: TRBD1
clone size: -
J gene: TRBJ1-5
CDR3 DNA: TGTGCCAGCAGTTACTCGAGACCCCGACGGGACAGCCGGAGGGAGCCCCAGCATTTT
CDR3 protein: CASSYSRPRRDSRREPQHF

V gene: TRBV11-3
D gene: -
clone size: -
J gene: TRBJ2-2
CDR3 DNA: TGTGCCAGCAGCTTAACGAACACCGGGGAGCTGTTTTTT
CDR3 protein: CASSLTNTGELFF

V gene: TRBV7-7
D gene: -
clone size: few
J gene: TRBJ1-1
CDR3 DNA: TGTGCTAGCAGCTGGACACCGAACACTGAAGCTTTCTTT
CDR3 protein: CASSWTPNTEAFF

V gene: TRBV27
D gene: -
clone size: -
J gene: TRBJ2-1
CDR3 DNA: TGTGCCAGCAGCAACGTGGGACTCACATACAATGAGCAGTTCTTC
CDR3 protein: CASSNVGLTYNEQFF

V gene: TRBV11-2
D gene: TRBD2
clone size: -
J gene: TRBJ2-7
CDR3 DNA: TGTGCCAGCAGCTTAGGAATAGCGGGGGCCTACGAGCAGTACTTC
CDR3 protein: CASSLGIAGAYEQYF

V gene: TRBV27
D gene: -
clone size: -
J gene: TRBJ1-6
CDR3 DNA: TGTGCCAGCAGCCACCAAAACCGGATTCCAAATTCACCCCTCCACTTT
CDR3 protein: CASSHQNRIPNSPLHF

V gene: TRBV7-2
D gene: TRBD1
clone size: -
J gene: TRBJ2-7
CDR3 DNA: TGTGCCAGCAGCTCAGTACCGGGACAGGGCTACGAGCAGTACTTC
CDR3 protein: CASSSVPGQGYEQYF

V gene: TRBV15
D gene: -
clone size: once
J gene: TRBJ2-3
CDR3 DNA: TGTGCCACCAGGAACCCCGGGGGCCAGCCAGATACGCAGTATTTT
CDR3 protein: CATRNPGGQPDTQYF

V gene: TRBV7-8
D gene: TRBD2
clone size: -
J gene: TRBJ2-1
CDR3 DNA: TGTGCCAGCAGCCTACTGGGACTAGCGGGTACCTACAATGAGCAGTTCTTC
CDR3 protein: CASSLLGLAGTYNEQFF

V gene: TRBV6-5
D gene: -
clone size: -
J gene: TRBJ1-2
CDR3 DNA: TGTGCCAGCAGTCGGGGGTTGAACTATGGCTACACCTTC
CDR3 protein: CASSRGLNYGYTF

V gene: TRBV6-5
D gene: TRBD1
clone size: -
J gene: TRBJ2-7
CDR3 DNA: TGTGCCAGCTACCCCCGGGACAGGGGGTGCGAGCAGTACTTC
CDR3 protein: CASYPRDRGCEQYF

V gene: TRBV15
D gene: TRBD1
clone size: -
J gene: TRBJ2-4
CDR3 DNA: TGTGCCACCAGCAGGTTGGACAGGGAATCGGACATTCAGTACTTC
CDR3 protein: CATSRLDRESDIQYF

V gene: TRBV30
D gene: TRBD1
clone size: -
J gene: TRBJ2-7
CDR3 DNA: TGTGCCTGGAGTGTACTAAGGGGGCGCTTATACGAGCAGTACTTC
CDR3 protein: CAWSVLRGRLYEQYF

V gene: TRBV10-1
D gene: -
clone size: -
J gene: TRBJ1-6
CDR3 DNA: TGCGCCAGCAGTGAGGTCAATAATTCACCCCTCCACTTT
CDR3 protein: CASSEVNNSPLHF

V gene: TRBV28
D gene: -
clone size: -
J gene: TRBJ2-2
CDR3 DNA: TGTGCCAGCAGTTTAGAGGGAAACGGGGAGCTGTTTTTT
CDR3 protein: CASSLEGNGELFF

V gene: TRBV28
D gene: -
clone size: once
J gene: TRBJ1-6
CDR3 DNA: TGTGCCACCTCGGTCGGTACCTATAATTCACCCCTCCACTTT
CDR3 protein: CATSVGTYNSPLHF

V gene: TRBV20-1
D gene: -
clone size: -
J gene: TRBJ2-7
CDR3 DNA: TGCAGTGCCCCAGGAGGTTACGAGCAGTACTTC
CDR3 protein: CSAPGGYEQYF

V gene: TRBV2
D gene: TRBD2
clone size: -
J gene: TRBJ2-3
CDR3 DNA: TGTGCCAGCAGTGAAGCGTCCCTAGCGGGAAGGATGTATTTT
CDR3 protein: CASSEASLAGRMYF

V gene: TRBV5-1
D gene: -
clone size: -
J gene: TRBJ1-1
CDR3 DNA: TGCGCCAGCAGCTTGGTGGATTGGGGGAACACTGAAGCTTTCTTT
CDR3 protein: CASSLVDWGNTEAFF

V gene: TRBV9
D gene: -
clone size: few
J gene: TRBJ1-1
CDR3 DNA: TGTGCCAGCAGCGTAGGGGGACCCACTGAAGCTTTCTTT
CDR3 protein: CASSVGGPTEAFF

V gene: TRBV5-1
D gene: -
clone size: once
J gene: TRBJ1-3
CDR3 DNA: TGCGCCAGCAGCTTGGGCCACAGCTTACCTCACTCTGGAAACACCATATATTTT
CDR3 protein: CASSLGHSLPHSGNTIYF

V gene: TRBV5-1
D gene: -
clone size: -
J gene: TRBJ1-5
CDR3 DNA: TGCGCCAGCAGCTCGCAGGGTAGTGGCAATCAGCCCCAGCATTTT
CDR3 protein: CASSSQGSGNQPQHF

V gene: TRBV6-4
D gene: TRBD1
clone size: -
J gene: TRBJ1-5
CDR3 DNA: TGTGCCAGCAGTGAAATGGGACAGGCCAATCAGCCCCAGCATTTT
CDR3 protein: CASSEMGQANQPQHF

V gene: TRBV2
D gene: -
clone size: -
J gene: TRBJ2-7
CDR3 DNA: TGTGCCAGCAGTTTGGACAGCTCCTACGAGCAGTACTTC
CDR3 protein: CASSLDSSYEQYF